A single sample is the source of the 16 T cell receptor beta chains below, sequenced in a study of T cell responses to AZD1222 COVID-19 vaccine. Libraries were prepared by immunoSEQ multiplex PCR; TCRdb keeps only in-frame clonotypes and omits some of them. The data hold about 120,000 clones, with 80% to 90% observed a single time. The specimen was peripheral blood, collected on day 0 of AZD1222 vaccination. Receptor source: an adult in good health.

This clone was observed once. The J gene is TRBJ1-3, the V gene TRBV15; tentatively, D is TRBD1 (5 bases). This CDR3 has 15 amino acids. Trimming removed 0 bases from V and 2 bases from J, with 8 bases in between. Germline V CDR1 and CDR2: LNHNV, YYDKDF (reference sequence). CDR3 residues: CATSRDKGPGNTIYF. DNA for the CDR3: TGTGCCACCAGCAGAGACAAGGGGCCTGGAAACACCATATATTTT.

Here the CDR3 DNA reads TGCAGCGTTGCGGGACTCTACGAGCAGTACTTC. Translated: CSVAGLYEQYF. V gene TRBV29-1 combines with J gene TRBJ2-7; possibly TRBD2 for D (6 bases). This CDR3 comprises 11 residues. The V gene lost 4 bases and the J gene lost 3 bases, with 7 bases spanning the gap. CDR1 and CDR2 (germline): SQVTM, ANQGSEA.

Here the CDR3 DNA reads TGTGCCAGCAGTTACGGACAGAATCAGCCCCAGCATTTT. Protein product: CASSYGQNQPQHF. V gene TRBV12-3 or TRBV12-4 combines with J gene TRBJ1-5, with a possible D match to TRBD1 (6 bases). With 4 bases removed from V and 4 bases from J, the gap between germline ends came to 8 bases. The CDR3 totals 13 residues.

The gene calls are TRBV7-2 and TRBJ2-4, with 16 bases matching TRBD2. The trim removed 2 bases at V and 7 bases at J, leaving 8 bases unmatched. Germline V gene sequence: CDR1 SGHTA, CDR2 FQGNSA. This CDR3 spans 18 amino acids. Written as DNA, the CDR3 is TGTGCCAGCAGCTTACATACCGGGACTAGCGGGAGGGGGAACATTCAGTACTTC. As protein: CASSLHTGTSGRGNIQYF.

V usage is TRBV5-1 and J usage is TRBJ2-6, with D possibly matching TRBD1 (6 bases). The ends were cut back, 2 bases at V and 0 bases at J, with 15 bases in the middle. Germline V gene data show CDR1 as SGHRS and CDR2 as YFSETQ. The CDR3 extends over 18 amino acids. CDR3 loop: CASSFRRQGPSGANVLTF. The DNA of the CDR3 is TGCGCCAGCAGCTTTCGTCGGCAGGGGCCCTCTGGGGCCAACGTCCTGACTTTC. Variable domain in full (rest from reference TRBV5-1 and TRBJ2-6): KAGVTQTPRYLIKTRGQQVTLSCSPISGHRSVSWYQQTPGQGLQFLFEYFSETQRNKGNFPGRFSGRQFSNSRSEMNVSTLELGDSALYLCASSFRRQGPSGANVLTFGAGSRLTVL.

The chain combines TRBV30 with TRBJ2-7, with 11 bases that match TRBD1. Looked up from germline, CDR1 is GTSNPN and CDR2 is SVGIG (reference sequence). V gave up 3 bases and J gave up 1 base; unmatched junction bases: 8. The CDR3 sequence is 16 residues long. CDR3 sequence: CAWRDPGQGVSYEQYF. In DNA form, the CDR3 reads TGTGCCTGGAGGGACCCGGGACAGGGGGTTTCCTACGAGCAGTACTTC. Full variable domain (remainder filled in from reference TRBV30 and TRBJ2-7): SQTIHQWPATLVQPVGSPLSLECTVEGTSNPNLYWYRQAAGRGLQLLFYSVGIGQISSEVPQNLSASRPQDRQFILSSKKLLLSDSGFYLCAWRDPGQGVSYEQYFGPGTRLTVT.

The chain recombines TRBV18 with TRBJ2-7; 8 bases match TRBD1. This CDR3 comprises 14 residues. Germline trimming cut 4 bases from V and 6 bases from J; bases unmatched to any gene: 8. Germline loops: CDR1 KGHSH, CDR2 LQKENI. For the CDR3, the DNA is TGTGCCAGCTCACTTCGGACAGGGTTAGGCGAGCAGTACTTC. It is translated as CASSLRTGLGEQYF. Together with reference TRBV18 and TRBJ2-7, the CDR3 gives the full variable domain: NAGVMQNPRHLVRRRGQEARLRCSPMKGHSHVYWYRQLPEEGLKFMVYLQKENIIDESGMPKERFSAEFPKEGPSILRIQQVVRGDSAAYFCASSLRTGLGEQYFGPGTRLTVT.

This chain uses TRBV2 with TRBJ2-7; D is perhaps TRBD1 (6 bases). V shed 8 bases and J shed 5 bases, with 13 bases lying between them. The V gene's germline CDR1 is SNHLY and CDR2 FYNNEI. CDR3 size: 12 residues. CDR3 nucleotide sequence: TGTGCCAGCGGGTACAGGGCCCACGAGCAGTACTTC. Its translation is CASGYRAHEQYF.

The rearrangement links TRBV3-1 (or the pseudogene TRBV3-2) to TRBJ2-7; maybe TRBD2 (6 bases). Deletions cut 1 base from V and 0 bases from J, with 10 bases between. This CDR3 has 15 residues. The germline V gene has CDR1 LGHDT and CDR2 YNNKEL (reference sequence). CDR3 protein: CASSQVSGSSYEQYF. DNA of the CDR3: TGTGCCAGCAGCCAAGTCTCCGGGAGCTCCTACGAGCAGTACTTC.

V and J are TRBV11-3 and TRBJ2-7; 8 nucleotides match TRBD1. The CDR3 extends over 13 amino acids. The junction had 3 bases not matched to a gene; V was cut back by 1 base and J by 7 bases. The germline V gene encodes CDR1 SGHNT and CDR2 YENEEA. CDR3 residues: CASSLGTGWEQYF. CDR3 sequence (DNA): TGTGCCAGCAGCTTAGGGACAGGGTGGGAGCAGTACTTC.

The chain joins TRBV21-1 to TRBJ2-7. TRBV21-1 is termed a pseudogene. The CDR3 contains 14 residues. The CDR3 nucleotides are TGTGCCAGCAGCAAGGGCCAGACTCCCTACGAGCAGTACTTC. Amino acid sequence: CASSKGQTPYEQYF.

The chain uses TRBV2 and TRBJ2-7; tentatively, D is TRBD1 or TRBD2 (5 bases each). The V gene's germline CDR1 is SNHLY and CDR2 FYNNEI. V was cut by 5 bases and J by 0 bases, with 11 bases left in between. The CDR3 is 14 residues long. CDR3: CASSTDTSSYEQYF. The CDR3 DNA reads as TGTGCCAGCAGTACGGACACTAGCTCCTACGAGCAGTACTTC.

The chain couples TRBV28 to TRBJ2-7, with TRBD2 as a possible D gene (5 bases). V was clipped by 7 bases and J by 0 bases, with 13 bases between them. Germline-derived CDR1 and CDR2 are MDHEN and SYDVKM. The CDR3 runs 14 residues. CDR3 DNA sequence: TGTGCCAGCAACGGACCCGGGGTCTCCTACGAGCAGTACTTC. This translates into CASNGPGVSYEQYF.

V is TRBV19 and J is TRBJ1-5; D unresolved. Germline CDR1 and CDR2: LNHDA and SQIVND (reference sequence). The CDR3 has 14 amino acids. V lost 3 bases and J 6 bases, leaving 12 bases between the germline ends. This CDR3 reads CASSILSGSQPQHF. The CDR3 DNA reads TGTGCCAGTAGTATCTTATCTGGTAGTCAGCCCCAGCATTTT.

The genes are TRBV7-9 and TRBJ1-6, with D hard to call. The CDR3 length is 13 residues. Germline V gene data show CDR1 as SEHNR and CDR2 as FQNEAQ (reference sequence). Trimming took 7 bases from V and 4 from J, leaving 8 bases between them. The CDR3 region has the DNA TGTGCCAGCACGGACGGTTATAATTCACCCCTCCACTTT. It is translated as CASTDGYNSPLHF.

The chain joins TRBV29-1 to TRBJ1-4; 10 bases match TRBD1. CDR3 length: 15 amino acids. CDR1 and CDR2 from the germline V gene are SQVTM and ANQGSEA. V lost 6 bases and J lost 8; bases outside the gene matches: 12. In DNA form, the CDR3 reads TGCAGCGTGGAGAGTTCCGGGACAGGGGAAGAAAAACTGTTTTTT. Protein: CSVESSGTGEEKLFF.